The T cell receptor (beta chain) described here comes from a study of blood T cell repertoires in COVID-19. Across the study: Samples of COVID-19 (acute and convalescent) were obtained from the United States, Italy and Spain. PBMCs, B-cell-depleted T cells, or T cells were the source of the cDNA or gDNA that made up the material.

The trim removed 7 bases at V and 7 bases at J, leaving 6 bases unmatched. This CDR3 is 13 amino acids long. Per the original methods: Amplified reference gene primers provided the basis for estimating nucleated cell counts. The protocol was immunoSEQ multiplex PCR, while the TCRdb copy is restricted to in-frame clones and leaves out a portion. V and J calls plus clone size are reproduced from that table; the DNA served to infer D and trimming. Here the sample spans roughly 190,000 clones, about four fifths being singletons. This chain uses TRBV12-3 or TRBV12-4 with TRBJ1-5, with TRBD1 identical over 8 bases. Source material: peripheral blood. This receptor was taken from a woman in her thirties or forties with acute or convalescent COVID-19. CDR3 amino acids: CASTQGAGQPQHF. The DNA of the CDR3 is TGTGCCAGCACCCAGGGGGCAGGACAGCCCCAGCATTTT.